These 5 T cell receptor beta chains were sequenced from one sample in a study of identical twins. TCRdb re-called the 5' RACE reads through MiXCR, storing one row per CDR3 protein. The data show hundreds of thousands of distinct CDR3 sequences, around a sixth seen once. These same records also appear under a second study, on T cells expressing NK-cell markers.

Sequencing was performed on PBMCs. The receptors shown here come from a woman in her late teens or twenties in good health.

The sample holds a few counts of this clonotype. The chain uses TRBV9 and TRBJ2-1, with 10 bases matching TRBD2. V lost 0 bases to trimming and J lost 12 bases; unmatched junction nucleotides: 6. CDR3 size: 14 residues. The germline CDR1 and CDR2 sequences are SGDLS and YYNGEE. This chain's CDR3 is CASSVVAGGPTQFF. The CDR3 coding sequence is TGTGCCAGCAGCGTAGTAGCGGGGGGCCCAACGCAGTTCTTC.

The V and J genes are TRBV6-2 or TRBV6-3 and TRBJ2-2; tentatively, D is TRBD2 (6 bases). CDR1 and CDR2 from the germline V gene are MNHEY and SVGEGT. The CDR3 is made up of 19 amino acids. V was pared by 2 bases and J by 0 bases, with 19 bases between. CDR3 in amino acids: CASSYGGMPLFANTGELFF. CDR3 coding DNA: TGTGCCAGCAGTTACGGGGGGATGCCCCTCTTTGCGAACACCGGGGAGCTGTTTTTT.

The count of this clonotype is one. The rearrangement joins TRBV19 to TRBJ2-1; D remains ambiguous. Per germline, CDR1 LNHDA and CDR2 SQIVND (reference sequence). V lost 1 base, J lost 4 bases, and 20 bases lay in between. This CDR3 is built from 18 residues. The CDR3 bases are TGTGCCAGTAGTATAGGCCCCTCTGGGGTTAAAGAGTACAATGAGCAGTTCTTC. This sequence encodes CASSIGPSGVKEYNEQFF.

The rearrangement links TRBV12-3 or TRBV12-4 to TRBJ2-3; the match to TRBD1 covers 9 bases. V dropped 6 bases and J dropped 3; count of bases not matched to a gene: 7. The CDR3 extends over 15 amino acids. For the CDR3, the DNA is TGTGCCAGCAGGAAACAGGGGGCGCCAACAGATACGCAGTATTTT. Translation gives CASRKQGAPTDTQYF.

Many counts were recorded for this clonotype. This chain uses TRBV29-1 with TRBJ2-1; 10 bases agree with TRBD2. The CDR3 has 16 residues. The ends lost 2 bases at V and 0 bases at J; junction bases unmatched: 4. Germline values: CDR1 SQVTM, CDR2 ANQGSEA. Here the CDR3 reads CSVETSGIISYNEQFF. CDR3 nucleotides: TGCAGCGTTGAAACTAGCGGGATTATCTCCTACAATGAGCAGTTCTTC.